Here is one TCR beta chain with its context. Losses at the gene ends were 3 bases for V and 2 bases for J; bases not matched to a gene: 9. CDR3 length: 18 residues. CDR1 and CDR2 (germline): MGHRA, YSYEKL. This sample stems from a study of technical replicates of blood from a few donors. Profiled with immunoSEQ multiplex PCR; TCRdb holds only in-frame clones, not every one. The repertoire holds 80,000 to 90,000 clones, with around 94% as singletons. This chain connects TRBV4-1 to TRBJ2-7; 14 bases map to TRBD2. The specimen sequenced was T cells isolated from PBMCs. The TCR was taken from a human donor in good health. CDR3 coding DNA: TGCGCCAGCAGCCACCTCACCGGGACTAGCGGGAGAGCCTACGAGCAGTACTTC. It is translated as CASSHLTGTSGRAYEQYF.